Presented here are 25 T cell receptor beta chains from one specimen sequenced in a study of CD8+ T cells in alopecia areata. The treatment is: oral pan-JAK inhibitor, 5-10 mg twice daily. Reverse transcribed after extraction, RNA yielded cDNA as the sequencing template. Repertoires were generated with immunoSEQ multiplex PCR, while TCRdb's copy carries only in-frame clones and drops some. The sample consists of about 270,000 clones, around 64% of them appearing once. The material sequenced was CD4+ T cells sorted from blood, taken at roughly week 52, from a patient treated with tofacitinib. Receptors were obtained from a human donor with alopecia areata.

This clone was detected only a few times. The chain employs TRBV5-1 and TRBJ1-6; D not resolved. Per germline, CDR1 SGHRS and CDR2 YFSETQ. Trimming cost V 7 bases and J 10 bases, with 15 bases left between them. CDR3 length: 13 amino acids. The chain's CDR3 is CASSRAAGSPLHF. The CDR3 DNA follows: TGCGCCAGCTCTCGGGCCGCGGGATCACCCCTCCACTTT.

In its sample, this clone was seen a few times. This CDR3 is CASSVTSSPYGYTF. CDR3 sequence (DNA): TGTGCCAGCAGCGTCACCAGCTCACCCTATGGCTACACCTTC. This rearrangement joins TRBV9 to TRBJ1-2, with D uncertain. With 2 bases removed from V and 4 bases from J, the gap between germline ends came to 12 bases. The CDR3 totals 14 residues. Germline V gene sequence: CDR1 SGDLS, CDR2 YYNGEE.

The V call is TRBV30, the J call TRBJ1-6; 11 bases are a match to TRBD1. Germline CDR1 reads GTSNPN; CDR2 reads SVGIG (reference sequence). The junction had 6 bases not matched to a gene; V was cut back by 5 bases and J by 6 bases. The CDR3 runs 15 residues. CDR3 amino acids: CAWGQGAPSNSPLHF. CDR3 bases: TGTGCCTGGGGACAGGGGGCACCGTCTAATTCACCCCTCCACTTT.

The V and J genes are TRBV29-1 and TRBJ2-7; 8 bases line up with TRBD2. Germline V gives CDR1 SQVTM, CDR2 ANQGSEA. The CDR3 has 12 residues. Trimming cost V 4 bases and J 6 bases; bases outside gene matches: 5. CDR3 DNA: TGCAGCGTTGCAGCGGGGGATCGCGAGCAGTACTTC. Amino acid sequence: CSVAAGDREQYF.

The chain links TRBV29-1 to TRBJ2-6, with D uncertain. Germline V gene sequence: CDR1 SQVTM, CDR2 ANQGSEA. V lost 6 bases and J lost 0, with 3 bases in between. The CDR3 is 12 residues long. The CDR3 here is CSVYSGANVLTF. For the CDR3, the DNA is TGCAGCGTGTACTCTGGGGCCAACGTCCTGACTTTC.

The chain employs TRBV10-3 and TRBJ1-5, with TRBD1 identical over 11 bases. Germline values: CDR1 ENHRY, CDR2 SYGVKD. This CDR3 region has 14 residues. V dropped 10 bases and J dropped 7; count of bases not matched to a gene: 9. The CDR3 loop reads CATQGQGVGQPQHF. CDR3 nucleotides: TGTGCCACCCAGGGACAGGGGGTGGGACAGCCCCAGCATTTT.

This chain uses TRBV27 with TRBJ2-6; a possible D gene is TRBD2 (6 bases). Between the trimmed V and J ends, which lost 3 bases and 1 base, there was a span of 13 bases. This CDR3 is 17 amino acids long. The germline V gene encodes CDR1 MNHEY and CDR2 SMNVEV (reference sequence). As DNA, the CDR3 is TGTGCCAGCAGTTTGGTAGCGGTTGTATCTGGGGCCAACGTCCTGACTTTC. This translates into CASSLVAVVSGANVLTF. Together with reference TRBV27 and TRBJ2-6, the CDR3 gives the full variable domain: EAQVTQNPRYLITVTGKKLTVTCSQNMNHEYMSWYRQDPGLGLRQIYYSMNVEVTDKGDVPEGYKVSRKEKRNFPLILESPSPNQTSLYFCASSLVAVVSGANVLTFGAGSRLTVL.

V and J are TRBV6-6 and TRBJ2-5; D possibly corresponds to TRBD1 (6 bases). The CDR3 sequence is 13 residues long. Germline assignment: CDR1 MNHNY and CDR2 SVGAGI (reference sequence). Between the trimmed V and J ends, which lost 8 bases and 1 base, there was a span of 11 bases. The DNA of the CDR3 is TGTGCCAGCCGAGGACAGACCCAAGAGACCCAGTACTTC. This translates into CASRGQTQETQYF.

CDR3 sequence: CASARQGISETQYF. For the CDR3, the DNA is TGTGCCAGCGCTAGACAGGGGATATCAGAGACCCAGTACTTC. V and J are TRBV2 and TRBJ2-5; 8 nucleotides align to TRBD1. Looked up from germline, CDR1 is SNHLY and CDR2 is FYNNEI. V lost 8 bases and J lost 4; bases outside the gene matches: 9. This CDR3 is 14 amino acids long. Filled out from reference TRBV2 and TRBJ2-5, the complete variable domain reads EPEVTQTPSHQVTQMGQEVILRCVPISNHLYFYWYRQILGQKVEFLVSFYNNEISEKSEIFDDQFSVERPDGSNFTLKIRSTKLEDSAMYFCASARQGISETQYFGPGTRLLVL.

This clone was counted once. The J gene is TRBJ2-7, the V gene TRBV30; a possible D gene is TRBD2 (6 bases). Trimming removed 0 bases at V and 6 bases at J, with 12 bases between. Germline CDR1 GTSNPN, CDR2 SVGIG (reference sequence). The CDR3 has 13 amino acids. CDR3 in DNA: TGTGCCTGGAGTGTGGGGGGTCCCAGCGAGCAGTACTTC. This codes for CAWSVGGPSEQYF.

The chain combines TRBV30 with TRBJ1-5; D uncertain. The CDR3 consists of 13 residues. CDR1 is GTSNPN and CDR2 is SVGIG in the germline V gene (reference sequence). Trimming took off 2 bases at V and 5 bases at J, with 10 bases between the two ends. The CDR3 spells CAWSQRVDQPQHF. Written as DNA, the CDR3 is TGTGCCTGGAGTCAGCGGGTGGATCAGCCCCAGCATTTT.

The table lists this clone with a few counts. The J gene is TRBJ2-7, the V gene TRBV5-1; 7 bases are a match to TRBD1. V gave up 4 bases and J gave up 0 bases; unmatched junction bases: 7. Germline V gene lookup returns CDR1 SGHRS and CDR2 YFSETQ. This CDR3 has 15 amino acids. CDR3 in amino acids: CASSKGQVPSYEQYF. CDR3 DNA sequence: TGCGCCAGCAGCAAAGGACAGGTTCCCTCCTACGAGCAGTACTTC. Looking up the rest from reference TRBV5-1 and TRBJ2-7 gives the full variable domain: KAGVTQTPRYLIKTRGQQVTLSCSPISGHRSVSWYQQTPGQGLQFLFEYFSETQRNKGNFPGRFSGRQFSNSRSEMNVSTLELGDSALYLCASSKGQVPSYEQYFGPGTRLTVT.

This clone was detected a few times. V usage is TRBV19 and J usage is TRBJ2-7; D is perhaps TRBD1 (6 bases). Germline V gives CDR1 LNHDA, CDR2 SQIVND (reference sequence). The CDR3 runs to 13 residues. Trimming stripped 6 bases from V and 6 bases from J, with 15 bases between. The CDR3 sequence: CASSQGSVPEQYF. CDR3 in DNA: TGTGCCAGTAGCCAGGGGAGTGTTCCCGAGCAGTACTTC.

In this sample, this clone turned up a few times. The rearrangement uses TRBV4-2 and TRBJ1-5; 8 nucleotides agree with TRBD1. In germline, CDR1 is LGHNA, CDR2 YNFKEQ. The CDR3 sequence is 16 residues long. V shed 0 bases and J 7 bases; nucleotides not matched to a gene: 8. The CDR3 region is CASSQEGTGMGQPQHF. CDR3 nucleotides: TGTGCCAGCAGCCAAGAAGGGACAGGAATGGGACAGCCCCAGCATTTT.

The chain uses TRBV2 and TRBJ2-7; D is unclear. The CDR3 loop spans 14 amino acids. With 0 bases removed from V and 4 bases from J, the gap between germline ends came to 10 bases. Germline V lookup: CDR1 SNHLY, CDR2 FYNNEI. The CDR3 here is CASSEARSSYEQYF. The CDR3, as DNA: TGTGCCAGCAGTGAAGCGCGCAGTAGTTACGAGCAGTACTTC.

The rearrangement links TRBV6-1 to TRBJ2-7, with 13 positions matching TRBD2. From germline, CDR1 is MNHNS and CDR2 SASEGT. The CDR3 length is 15 residues. The ends lost 5 bases at V and 3 bases at J; junction bases unmatched: 4. This chain's CDR3 is CASSRLAGGRYEQYF. CDR3 sequence (DNA): TGTGCCAGCAGTCGACTAGCGGGGGGACGCTACGAGCAGTACTTC.

V usage is TRBV27 and J usage is TRBJ2-7, with D possibly matching TRBD2 (7 bases). The V gene's germline CDR1 is MNHEY and CDR2 SMNVEV (reference sequence). Between the trimmed V and J ends, which lost 6 bases and 2 bases, there was a span of 14 bases. This CDR3 spans 14 amino acids. CDR3 DNA sequence: TGTGCCAGCAGGGCGGGGGCTTTTACCTACGAGCAGTACTTC. Translating it yields CASRAGAFTYEQYF.

This clone was detected once. This rearrangement joins TRBV2 to TRBJ2-3; D remains ambiguous. Deletions cut 5 bases from V and 6 bases from J, with 3 bases between. The CDR3 length is 10 residues. Germline CDR1 is SNHLY and CDR2 is FYNNEI. CDR3 nucleotides: TGTGCCAGCAGTTCGGATACGCAGTATTTT. Translated, it gives CASSSDTQYF.

This clone came up a few times. The chain combines TRBV30 with TRBJ1-2; D might be TRBD1 (5 bases). CDR1 GTSNPN and CDR2 SVGIG come from the germline V gene (reference sequence). The V and J ends lost 2 bases and 8 bases respectively, with 21 bases between them. The CDR3 extends over 15 amino acids. CDR3 amino acids: CAWSIFSREYVGYTF. CDR3 sequence (DNA): TGTGCCTGGAGTATATTCTCCAGGGAGTACGTGGGCTACACCTTC.

This clone showed up just a few times. V usage is TRBV4-1 and J usage is TRBJ1-4; tentative D call: TRBD1 (6 bases). The CDR3 runs 15 residues. V lost 5 bases and J lost 2, with 12 bases in between. Germline CDR1 MGHRA, CDR2 YSYEKL. Here the CDR3 reads CASSNPGQTNEKLFF. CDR3 bases: TGCGCCAGCAGCAACCCCGGACAGACTAATGAAAAACTGTTTTTT.

This chain joins TRBV5-5 and TRBJ2-5, with TRBD1 matching 7 bases. V was clipped by 7 bases and J by 2 bases; unmatched bases: 5. Germline values: CDR1 SGHKS, CDR2 YYEKEE (reference sequence). The CDR3 runs 13 residues. The CDR3 DNA reads as TGTGCCAGCCGGGACAGCGGACAAGAGACCCAGTACTTC. This translates into CASRDSGQETQYF.

The CDR3 bases are TGTGCCTGGAGTGTAATAGGTGACGGGATCTACACCTTC. Protein: CAWSVIGDGIYTF. The chain combines TRBV30 with TRBJ1-2; D gene uncertain. Trimming removed 0 bases at V and 10 bases at J, with 15 bases between. The CDR3 loop spans 13 amino acids. Per the germline V gene, CDR1 is GTSNPN and CDR2 is SVGIG (reference sequence).

This chain uses TRBV25-1 with TRBJ2-4, with D possibly being TRBD2 (5 bases). The CDR3 length is 17 residues. Trimming stripped 3 bases from V and 0 bases from J, with 15 bases between. Per the germline V gene, CDR1 is MGHDK and CDR2 is SYGVNS. The CDR3 DNA reads TGTGCCAGCAGTGATCAGAAGCTAGGACTAGCCAAAAACATTCAGTACTTC. Amino acids: CASSDQKLGLAKNIQYF.

The V and J genes are TRBV4-3 and TRBJ2-3; no clear D. The germline V and J ends were trimmed by 0 bases and 9 bases, with 16 bases remaining between them. Germline CDR1 and CDR2: LGHNA and YSLEER. CDR3 size: 15 residues. DNA for the CDR3: TGCGCCAGCAGCCAAGATTCAGAGGCTTATGGGACGCAGTATTTT. The encoded protein is CASSQDSEAYGTQYF.

The gene calls are TRBV7-2 and TRBJ1-3; the D is unclear. Per the germline V gene, CDR1 is SGHTA and CDR2 is FQGNSA. CDR3 length equals 16 residues. Trimming took 1 base from V and 2 from J, leaving 12 bases between them. The CDR3 sequence: CASSLDQAATGNTIYF. For the CDR3, the DNA is TGTGCCAGCAGCTTAGATCAAGCGGCAACTGGAAACACCATATATTTT.